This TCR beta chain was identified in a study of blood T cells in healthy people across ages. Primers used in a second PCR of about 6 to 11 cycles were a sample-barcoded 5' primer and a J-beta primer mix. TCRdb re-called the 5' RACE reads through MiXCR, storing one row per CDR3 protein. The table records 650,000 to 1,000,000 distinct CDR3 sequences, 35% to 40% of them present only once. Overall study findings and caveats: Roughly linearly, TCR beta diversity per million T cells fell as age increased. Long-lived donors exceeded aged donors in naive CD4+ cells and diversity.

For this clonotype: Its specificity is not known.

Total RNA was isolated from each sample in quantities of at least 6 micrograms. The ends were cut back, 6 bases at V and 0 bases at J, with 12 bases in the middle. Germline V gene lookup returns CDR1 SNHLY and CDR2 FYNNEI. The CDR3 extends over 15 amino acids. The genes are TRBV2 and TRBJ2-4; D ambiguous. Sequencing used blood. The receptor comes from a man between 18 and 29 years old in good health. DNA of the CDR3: TGTGCCAGCAGGGTCCTGGCGACAGCCAAAAACATTCAGTACTTC. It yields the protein CASRVLATAKNIQYF.